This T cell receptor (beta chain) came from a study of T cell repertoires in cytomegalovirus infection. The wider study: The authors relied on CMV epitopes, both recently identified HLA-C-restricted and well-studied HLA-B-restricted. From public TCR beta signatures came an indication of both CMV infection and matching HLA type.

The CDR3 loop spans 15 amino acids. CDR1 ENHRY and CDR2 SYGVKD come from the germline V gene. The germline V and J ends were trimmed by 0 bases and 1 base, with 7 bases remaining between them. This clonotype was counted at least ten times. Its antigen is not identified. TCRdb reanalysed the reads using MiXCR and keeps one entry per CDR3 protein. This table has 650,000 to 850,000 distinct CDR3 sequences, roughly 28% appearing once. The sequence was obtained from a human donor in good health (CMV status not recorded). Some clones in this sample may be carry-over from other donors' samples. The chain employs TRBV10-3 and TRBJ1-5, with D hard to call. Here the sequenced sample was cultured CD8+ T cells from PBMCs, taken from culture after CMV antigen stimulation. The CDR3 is CAISESGGSNQPQHF. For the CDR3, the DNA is TGTGCCATCAGTGAGTCAGGAGGGAGCAATCAGCCCCAGCATTTT.